The source of this T cell receptor beta chain is a study of blood T cell repertoires in COVID-19. Study-wide background: Whether acute or convalescent, the COVID-19 samples came from the United States, Italy and Spain. Sample material is recorded as cDNA or gDNA derived from T cells, B-cell-depleted T cells, or PBMCs.

J lost 2 bases, V lost 4 bases, and 11 bases had no gene match. The CDR3 is 16 residues long. Germline V lookup: CDR1 SGHRS, CDR2 YFSETQ. In the authors' workflow: Estimation of nucleated cell counts relied on the amplification of reference gene primers. The table came from immunoSEQ multiplex PCR; TCRdb's copy has only in-frame clones and leaves some out. Clone size and V and J calls were adopted from that table, with D and trimming inferred from the DNA. The sample records about 270,000 clones, around 86% being singletons. This receptor was obtained from a man aged 40-49 years who had recovered from COVID-19. Sequencing input: peripheral blood. This sequence joins TRBV5-1 and TRBJ2-7; 8 nucleotides align to TRBD2. The CDR3 protein is CASSPYLTGGPYEQYF. The CDR3 DNA follows: TGCGCCAGCAGCCCCTACCTTACGGGGGGGCCCTACGAGCAGTACTTC.